This TCR beta chain originates from a study of CXCR3-negative and CXCR3-positive naive CD8 T cells. TRB cDNA libraries were made by UMI-labeled 5' RACE. TCRdb derives one entry per CDR3 protein from the 5' RACE reads, leaving out DNA. The sample's table shows 40,000 to 45,000 distinct CDR3 sequences. The V gene's germline CDR1 is SGHTA and CDR2 FQGTGA. The CDR3 spans 17 residues. The chain joins TRBV7-3 to TRBJ2-3; the TRBD1 assignment by TCRdb is unverifiable without DNA. The sequence was collected from a human donor in good health. Some clones in this sample may be carry-over from other donors' samples. Sequencing was done on a sample of naive CXCR3- CD8+ T cells from blood. Specified subset: CD45RO-CCR7+CD27+CD95- naive CD8+ T cells lacking CXCR3 (TNR3-). The CDR3 is CASSSGHPYTGSDTQYF.